This is a list of T cell receptor beta chains from one sample in a study of shared clonotypes between healthy human individuals. The assay was immunoSEQ multiplex PCR, and TCRdb's table has in-frame clones only and misses some. The sample gives some 1.5 million clones, 95% to 99% of which show up once; roughly 0.42% is in the top ten. Sequencing input: naive CD4+ T cells sorted from blood. The receptors were sampled from a man between 25 and 39 years old in good health. The CDR3 runs from the conserved cysteine through the conserved F or W. Clone sizes are given selectively: once, few, many, or a class where the clone is expanded.

v_gene | abundance | CDR3aa
TRBV27 | - | CASSFWGLTNTEAFF
TRBV11-2 | - | CASSLPSGRINEQFF
TRBV2 | - | CASSESSGRNEQFF
TRBV5-1 | - | CASSRAYQYEQYF
TRBV5-1 | - | CASSSGLAETTANTGELFF
TRBV9 | - | CASSVGPRLGDYEQYF
TRBV30 | - | CAWSALETQYF
TRBV5-1 | - | CASSLEPAGVSYEQYF
TRBV11-3 | - | CASSPGGSGANVLTF
TRBV21-1 | - | CASSKVTGGHLNTEAFF
TRBV10-1 | - | CASSDSTEAFF
TRBV28 | - | CASSSGQLNQPQHF
TRBV28 | - | CASTSGGVNTEAFF
TRBV11-3 | - | CASSERTSGDNEQFF
TRBV10-1 | once | CASAMAGGPVDTQYF
TRBV7-9 | - | CALGLAGGYSYNEQFF
TRBV28 | - | CASRISGANVLTF
TRBV28 | - | CASKLGASDTQYF
TRBV19 | - | CASTNLVGFVDYGYTF
TRBV4-3 | - | CASSQGQSTDTQYF
TRBV7-2 | few | CASSPSYEQYF
TRBV9 | - | CASSVGGGEQFF
TRBV5-1 | once | CASSLVQGLNEQFF
TRBV6-5 | - | CASSGTAYQPQHF
TRBV25-1 | - | CASSLGLSPDTQYF
TRBV9 | - | CASSVGPHSYEQYF
TRBV18 | - | CASSPPGGRAPTDTQYF
TRBV2 | - | CASSEQGAYEQYF
TRBV4-2 | - | CASSQGAGRSKNNQPQHF